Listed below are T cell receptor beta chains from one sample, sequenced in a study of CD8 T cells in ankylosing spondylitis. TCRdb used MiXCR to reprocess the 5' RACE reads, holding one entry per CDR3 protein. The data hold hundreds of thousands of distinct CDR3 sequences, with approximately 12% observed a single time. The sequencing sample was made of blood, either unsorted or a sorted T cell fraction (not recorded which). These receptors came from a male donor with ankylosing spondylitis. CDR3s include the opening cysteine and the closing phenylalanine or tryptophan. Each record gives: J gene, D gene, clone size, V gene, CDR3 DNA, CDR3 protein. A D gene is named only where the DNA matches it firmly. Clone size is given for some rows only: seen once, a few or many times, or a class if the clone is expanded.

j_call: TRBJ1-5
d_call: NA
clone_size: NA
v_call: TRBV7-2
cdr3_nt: TGTGCCAGAGCTCAGCCCCAGCATTTT
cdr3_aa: CARAQPQHF

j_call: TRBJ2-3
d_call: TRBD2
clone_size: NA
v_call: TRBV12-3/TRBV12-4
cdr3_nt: TGTGCCAGCAGTTTTATGGCTAGCGGGAGAGCAGATACGCAGTATTTT
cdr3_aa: CASSFMASGRADTQYF

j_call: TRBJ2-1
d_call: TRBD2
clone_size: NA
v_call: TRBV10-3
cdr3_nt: TGTGCCATCAGTGAAGGCGGGAGGGCCGAAAATGAGCAGTTCTTC
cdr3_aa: CAISEGGRAENEQFF

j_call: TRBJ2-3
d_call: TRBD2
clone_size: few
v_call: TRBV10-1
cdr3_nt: TGCGCCAGCAGTGAGTCGAAGAGTAGCGGGGATACGCAGTATTTT
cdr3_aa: CASSESKSSGDTQYF

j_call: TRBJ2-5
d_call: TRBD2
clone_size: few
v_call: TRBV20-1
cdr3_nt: TGCAGTGCCGCGCGGGGGGGGCCGCAAGAGACCCAGTACTTC
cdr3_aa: CSAARGGPQETQYF

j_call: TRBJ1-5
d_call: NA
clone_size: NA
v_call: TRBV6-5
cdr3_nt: TGTGCCAGCAGTTACTCCTCATCGGAGCAGCCCCAGCATTTT
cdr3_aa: CASSYSSSEQPQHF

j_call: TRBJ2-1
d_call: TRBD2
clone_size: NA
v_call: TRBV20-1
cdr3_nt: TGCAGTGCTAGGGGGACTACGTACAATGAGCAGTTCTTC
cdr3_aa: CSARGTTYNEQFF

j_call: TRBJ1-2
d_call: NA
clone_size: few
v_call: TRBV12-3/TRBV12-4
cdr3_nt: TGTGCCAGCAGTTTAGTTGGGGGCTCGGGCTATGGCTACACCTTC
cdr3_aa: CASSLVGGSGYGYTF

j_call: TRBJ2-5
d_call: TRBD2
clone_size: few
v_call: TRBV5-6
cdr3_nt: TGTGCCAGCAGCTTGCCCGGGACTACCCAAGAGACCCAGTACTTC
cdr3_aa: CASSLPGTTQETQYF

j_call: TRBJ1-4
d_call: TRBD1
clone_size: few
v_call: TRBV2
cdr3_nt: TGTGCCAGCAGAGCCGGGACAGGGTCCTCTAATGAAAAACTGTTTTTT
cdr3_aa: CASRAGTGSSNEKLFF

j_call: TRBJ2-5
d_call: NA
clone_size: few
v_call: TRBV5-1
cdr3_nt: TGCGCCAGCAGCTTGTTGGGGGATCTTGAGACCCAGTACTTC
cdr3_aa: CASSLLGDLETQYF

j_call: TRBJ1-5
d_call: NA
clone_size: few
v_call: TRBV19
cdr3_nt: TGTGCCAGTAGTATAGATCGCTATAGCAATCAGCCCCAGCATTTT
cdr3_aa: CASSIDRYSNQPQHF

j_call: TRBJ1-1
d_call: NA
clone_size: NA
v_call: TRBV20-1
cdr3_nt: TGCAGTGCGTGGACAGTCGAAGCTTTCTTT
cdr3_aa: CSAWTVEAFF

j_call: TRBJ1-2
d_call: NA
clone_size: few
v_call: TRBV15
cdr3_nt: TGTGCCACCGGGGGGCTTTGGGGGGGCGCAAATGGCTACACCTTC
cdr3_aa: CATGGLWGGANGYTF

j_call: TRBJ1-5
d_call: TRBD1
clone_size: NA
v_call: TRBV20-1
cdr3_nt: TGCAGTGCTAGAAGGGACAGCGATCAGCCCCAGCATTTT
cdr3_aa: CSARRDSDQPQHF

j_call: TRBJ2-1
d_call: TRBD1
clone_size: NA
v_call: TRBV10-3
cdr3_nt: TGTGCCATCAGTGGGGACAGGGGGCCGAATGAGCAGTTCTTC
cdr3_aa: CAISGDRGPNEQFF

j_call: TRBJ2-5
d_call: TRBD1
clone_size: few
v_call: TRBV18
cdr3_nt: TGTGCCAGCTCACTCCGGGACAGGGGGCTGGAGACCCAGTACTTC
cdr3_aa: CASSLRDRGLETQYF

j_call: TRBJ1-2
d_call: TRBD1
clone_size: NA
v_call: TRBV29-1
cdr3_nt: TGCAGCGTTGAAGATCGGACAGGGGAAGGCTACACCTTC
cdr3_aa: CSVEDRTGEGYTF

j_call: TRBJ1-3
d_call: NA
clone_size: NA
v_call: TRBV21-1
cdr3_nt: TGTGCCAGCAGCAAAGAGTGGCAGGGCGTCTCTGGAAACACCATATATTTT
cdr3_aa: CASSKEWQGVSGNTIYF

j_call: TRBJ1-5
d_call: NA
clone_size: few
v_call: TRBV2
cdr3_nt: TGTGCCAGCAGTGTTGGAAGGTCATTGGCCCAGCATTTT
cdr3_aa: CASSVGRSLAQHF

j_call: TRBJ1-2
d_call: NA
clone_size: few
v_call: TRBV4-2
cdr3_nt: TGTGCCAGCAGCCAAGATGGGCAGGGCGTATGGTATGGCTACACCTTC
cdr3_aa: CASSQDGQGVWYGYTF

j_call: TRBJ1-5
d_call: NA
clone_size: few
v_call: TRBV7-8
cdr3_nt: TGTGCCAGCAGCTTAGGGCGCAATCCACGGGAGCAGCCCCAGCATTTT
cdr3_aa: CASSLGRNPREQPQHF

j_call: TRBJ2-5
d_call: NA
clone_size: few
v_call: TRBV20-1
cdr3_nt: TGCAGTGCTCCCTCGATGGGGGCGGAGACCCAGTACTTC
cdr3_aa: CSAPSMGAETQYF

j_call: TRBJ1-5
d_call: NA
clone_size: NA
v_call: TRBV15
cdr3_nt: TGTGCCACCAGCAGAGATCACGGGCCCGGGGGGACCAATCAGCCCCAGCATTTT
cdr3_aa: CATSRDHGPGGTNQPQHF

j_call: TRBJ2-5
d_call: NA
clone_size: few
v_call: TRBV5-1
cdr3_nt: TGCGCCAGCAGCTTGACGGGCTCCCGCCTCCAAGAGACCCAGTACTTC
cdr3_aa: CASSLTGSRLQETQYF

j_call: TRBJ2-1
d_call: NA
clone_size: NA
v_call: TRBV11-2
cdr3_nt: TGTGCCAGCAGCTCGACGGCGGACTACTACAATGAGCAGTTCTTC
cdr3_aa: CASSSTADYYNEQFF

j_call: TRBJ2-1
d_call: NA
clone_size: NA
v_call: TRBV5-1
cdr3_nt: TGCGCCAGCAGCTTCTCTACCGTTCTAAACAATGAGCAGTTCTTC
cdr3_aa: CASSFSTVLNNEQFF

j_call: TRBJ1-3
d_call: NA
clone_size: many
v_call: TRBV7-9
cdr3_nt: TGTGCCAGCAGCACCGGGAGAGCTGGAAACACCATATATTTT
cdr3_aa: CASSTGRAGNTIYF

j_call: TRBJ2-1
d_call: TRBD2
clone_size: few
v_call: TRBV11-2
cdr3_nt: TGTGCCAGCAGCTACCAGGGACTAGCGGATCAATCCAATGAGCAGTTCTTC
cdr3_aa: CASSYQGLADQSNEQFF

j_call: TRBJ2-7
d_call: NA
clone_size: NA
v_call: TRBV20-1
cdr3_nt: TGCAGCGGAGGGGCCCCGAGCTCCTACGAGCAGTACTTC
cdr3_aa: CSGGAPSSYEQYF

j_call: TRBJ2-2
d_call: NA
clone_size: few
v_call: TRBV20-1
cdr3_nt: TGCAGTGCTAGACTAGGTAGAAGCGGGGAGCTGTTTTTT
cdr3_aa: CSARLGRSGELFF

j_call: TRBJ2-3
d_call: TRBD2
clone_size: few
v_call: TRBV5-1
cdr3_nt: TGCGCCAGCAGAAGGACTAGCGGCCCAAGCACAGATACGCAGTATTTT
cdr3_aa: CASRRTSGPSTDTQYF

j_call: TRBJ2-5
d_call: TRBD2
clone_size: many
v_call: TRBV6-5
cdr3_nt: TGTGCCAGCAGTTACGGGGAGGGCGAGGTGACCCAGTACTTC
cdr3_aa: CASSYGEGEVTQYF

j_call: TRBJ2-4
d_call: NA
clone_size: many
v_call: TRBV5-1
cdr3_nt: TGCGCCAGCAGCTTTTTGGAGGGGAAAAACATTCAGTACTTC
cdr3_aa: CASSFLEGKNIQYF

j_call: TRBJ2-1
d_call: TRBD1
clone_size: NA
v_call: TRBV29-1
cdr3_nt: TGCAGCGTAGACTCCCGGGACAGAAACAATGAGCAGTTCTTC
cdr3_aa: CSVDSRDRNNEQFF

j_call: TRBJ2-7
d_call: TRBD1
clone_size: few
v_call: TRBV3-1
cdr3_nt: TGTGCCAGCAGCCAAAGAGGGGGCGGATCCGAGCAGTACTTC
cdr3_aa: CASSQRGGGSEQYF

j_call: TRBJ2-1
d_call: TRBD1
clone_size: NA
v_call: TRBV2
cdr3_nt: TGTGCCAGCAGTGAGAGCAGGGGGCGGAATGAGCAGTTCTTC
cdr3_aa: CASSESRGRNEQFF

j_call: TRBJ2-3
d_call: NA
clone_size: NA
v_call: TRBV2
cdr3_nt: TGTGCCAGCAGTGAACTTCGGACCAATACAGATACGCAGTATTTT
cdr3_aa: CASSELRTNTDTQYF

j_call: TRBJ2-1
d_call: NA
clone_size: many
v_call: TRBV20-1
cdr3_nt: TGCAGTGCTTGGGCGCTAGCCTATGAGCAGTTCTTC
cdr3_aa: CSAWALAYEQFF

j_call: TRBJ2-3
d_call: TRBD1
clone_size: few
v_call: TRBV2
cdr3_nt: TGTGCCAGCAATCGACAGGGGGGCACAGATACGCAGTATTTT
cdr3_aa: CASNRQGGTDTQYF

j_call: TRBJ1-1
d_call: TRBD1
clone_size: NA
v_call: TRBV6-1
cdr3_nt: TGTGCCAGCAGCGGCCAGGGGGTACTGAACACTGAAGCTTTCTTT
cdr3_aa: CASSGQGVLNTEAFF

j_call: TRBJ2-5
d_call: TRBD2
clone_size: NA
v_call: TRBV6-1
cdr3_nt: TGTGCCAGCAGTGATCGGCAGCGGGGAGAGACCCAGTACTTC
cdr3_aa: CASSDRQRGETQYF

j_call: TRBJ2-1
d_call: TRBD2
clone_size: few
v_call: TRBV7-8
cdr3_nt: TGTGCCAGCGCCCAGACCGGGGGAGGGTATGAGCAGTTCTTC
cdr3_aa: CASAQTGGGYEQFF

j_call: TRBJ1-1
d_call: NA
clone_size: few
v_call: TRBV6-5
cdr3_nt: TGTGCCAGCAGTTCGGGCCTTAGGGGCACTGAAGCTTTCTTT
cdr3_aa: CASSSGLRGTEAFF

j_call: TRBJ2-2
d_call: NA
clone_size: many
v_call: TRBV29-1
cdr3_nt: TGCAGCGCGGGGGTTGTGGGCACCGGGGAGCTGTTTTTT
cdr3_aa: CSAGVVGTGELFF

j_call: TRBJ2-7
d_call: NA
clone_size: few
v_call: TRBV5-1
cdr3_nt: TGCGCCAGCAGAACGGGAACCTACGAGCAGTACTTC
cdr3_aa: CASRTGTYEQYF

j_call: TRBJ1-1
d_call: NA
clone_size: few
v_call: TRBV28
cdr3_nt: TGTGCCAGCAGTCCCCGGCAGGGAATTGGCAATACTGAAGCTTTCTTT
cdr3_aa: CASSPRQGIGNTEAFF

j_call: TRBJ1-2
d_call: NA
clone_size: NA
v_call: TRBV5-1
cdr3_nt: TGCGCCAGCAGCTTGGCCATAGGGGATGGCTACACCTTC
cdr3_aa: CASSLAIGDGYTF

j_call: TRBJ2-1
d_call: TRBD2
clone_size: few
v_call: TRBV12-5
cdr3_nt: TGTGCTAGTGGGGCTAGCGGGGTCAATGAGCAGTTCTTC
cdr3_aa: CASGASGVNEQFF

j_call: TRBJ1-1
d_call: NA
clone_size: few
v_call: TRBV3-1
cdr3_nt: TGTGCCAGCAGCCAATCGCGGCTTTTGGGCACTGAAGCTTTCTTT
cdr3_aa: CASSQSRLLGTEAFF

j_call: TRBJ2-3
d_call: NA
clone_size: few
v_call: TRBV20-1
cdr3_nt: TGCAGTGCTGTCTACGAGAGCACAGATACGCAGTATTTT
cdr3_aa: CSAVYESTDTQYF

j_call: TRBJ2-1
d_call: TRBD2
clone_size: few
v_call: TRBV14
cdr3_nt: TGTGCCAGCAGCTCCTGGACTAGCGGGAGGGAGGAGAAACAGTTCTTC
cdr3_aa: CASSSWTSGREEKQFF

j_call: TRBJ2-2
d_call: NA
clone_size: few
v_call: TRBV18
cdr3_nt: TGTGCCAGCTCACTCAGGTACGGAGAAAGGAACACCGGGGAGCTGTTTTTT
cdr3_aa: CASSLRYGERNTGELFF